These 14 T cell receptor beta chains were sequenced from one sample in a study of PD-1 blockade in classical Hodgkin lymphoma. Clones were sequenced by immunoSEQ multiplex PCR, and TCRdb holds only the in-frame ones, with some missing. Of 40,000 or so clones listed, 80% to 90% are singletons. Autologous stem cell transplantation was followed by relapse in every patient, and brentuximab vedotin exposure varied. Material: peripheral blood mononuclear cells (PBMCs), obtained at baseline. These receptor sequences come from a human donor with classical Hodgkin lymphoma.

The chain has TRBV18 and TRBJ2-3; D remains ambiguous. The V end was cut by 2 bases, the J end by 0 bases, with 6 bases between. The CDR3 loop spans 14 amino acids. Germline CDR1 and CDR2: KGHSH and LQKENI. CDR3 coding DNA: TGTGCCAGCTCACCAAGGTTCAGCACAGATACGCAGTATTTT. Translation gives CASSPRFSTDTQYF.

CDR3 sequence: CASSPGRVRGNEKLFF. Here the CDR3 DNA reads TGTGCCAGTAGTCCCGGGCGGGTCAGGGGTAATGAAAAACTGTTTTTT. The rearrangement links TRBV19 to TRBJ1-4, with D tentatively TRBD1 (6 bases). Germline V gene lookup returns CDR1 LNHDA and CDR2 SQIVND (reference sequence). The CDR3 loop spans 16 amino acids. V lost 5 bases, J lost 4 bases, and 17 bases lay in between. Variable domain in full (rest from reference TRBV19 and TRBJ1-4): DGGITQSPKYLFRKEGQNVTLSCEQNLNHDAMYWYRQDPGQGLRLIYYSQIVNDFQKGDIAEGYSVSREKKESFPLTVTSAQKNPTAFYLCASSPGRVRGNEKLFFGSGTQLSVL.

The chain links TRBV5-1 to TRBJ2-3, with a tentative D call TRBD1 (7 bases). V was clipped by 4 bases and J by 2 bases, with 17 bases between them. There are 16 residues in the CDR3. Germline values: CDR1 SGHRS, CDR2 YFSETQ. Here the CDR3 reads CASSPMRGQFTDTQYF. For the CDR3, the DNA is TGCGCCAGCAGCCCCATGCGGGGACAGTTCACAGATACGCAGTATTTT.

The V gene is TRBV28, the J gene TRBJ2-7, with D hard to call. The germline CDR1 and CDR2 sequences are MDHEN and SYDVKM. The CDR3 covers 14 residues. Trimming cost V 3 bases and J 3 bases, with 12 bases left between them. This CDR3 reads CASSFLGPNYEQYF. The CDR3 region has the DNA TGTGCCAGCAGTTTCCTAGGACCAAACTACGAGCAGTACTTC.

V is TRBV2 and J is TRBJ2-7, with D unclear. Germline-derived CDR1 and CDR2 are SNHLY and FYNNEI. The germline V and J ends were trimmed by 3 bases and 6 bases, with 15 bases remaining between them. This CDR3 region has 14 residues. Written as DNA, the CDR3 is TGTGCCAGCAGTGAGAGCAGGAGAAACGGCGAGCAGTACTTC. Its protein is CASSESRRNGEQYF.

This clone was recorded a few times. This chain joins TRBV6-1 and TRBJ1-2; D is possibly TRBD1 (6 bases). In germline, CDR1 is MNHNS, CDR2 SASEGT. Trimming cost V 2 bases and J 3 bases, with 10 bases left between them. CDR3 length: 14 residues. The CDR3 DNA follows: TGTGCCAGCAGTGAAAGGACAGTCTACTATGGCTACACCTTC. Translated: CASSERTVYYGYTF.

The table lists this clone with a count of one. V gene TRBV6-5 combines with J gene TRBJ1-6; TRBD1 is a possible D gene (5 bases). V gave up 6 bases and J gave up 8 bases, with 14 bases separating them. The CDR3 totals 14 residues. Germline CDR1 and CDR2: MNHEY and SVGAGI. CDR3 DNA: TGTGCCAGCAGATTGGTCGGGGGGGATTCACCCCTCCACTTT. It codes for CASRLVGGDSPLHF.

The CDR3 DNA sequence: TGTGCCAGCAGTGGGACTAGCGGGGGGCGGGATACGCAGTATTTT. As protein: CASSGTSGGRDTQYF. This chain links TRBV6-1 with TRBJ2-3; 14 nucleotides align to TRBD2. The CDR3 runs to 15 residues. Germline V lookup: CDR1 MNHNS, CDR2 SASEGT. J was trimmed by 6 bases and V by 4 bases; bases with no gene match: 3.

Here the CDR3 DNA reads TGCAGCGTTGAAAGGGGCGAGGGCACAGATACGCAGTATTTT. Residues: CSVERGEGTDTQYF. The rearrangement links TRBV29-1 to TRBJ2-3; possibly TRBD1 for D (5 bases). Per germline, CDR1 SQVTM and CDR2 ANQGSEA. CDR3 length equals 14 residues. Trimming removed 2 bases from V and 1 base from J, with 10 bases in between.

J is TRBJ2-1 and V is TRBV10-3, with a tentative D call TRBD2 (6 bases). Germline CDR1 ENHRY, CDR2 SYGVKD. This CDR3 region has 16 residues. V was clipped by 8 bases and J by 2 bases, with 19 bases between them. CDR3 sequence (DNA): TGTGCCATCCAGACCCGAACAGCGGGCGCCTACAATGAGCAGTTCTTC. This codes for CAIQTRTAGAYNEQFF.

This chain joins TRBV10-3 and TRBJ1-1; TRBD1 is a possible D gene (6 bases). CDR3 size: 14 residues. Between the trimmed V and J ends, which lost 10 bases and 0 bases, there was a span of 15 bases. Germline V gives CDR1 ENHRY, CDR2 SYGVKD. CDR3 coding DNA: TGTGCCAGCAGCCCCAGGGGAATGAACACTGAAGCTTTCTTT. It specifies CASSPRGMNTEAFF.

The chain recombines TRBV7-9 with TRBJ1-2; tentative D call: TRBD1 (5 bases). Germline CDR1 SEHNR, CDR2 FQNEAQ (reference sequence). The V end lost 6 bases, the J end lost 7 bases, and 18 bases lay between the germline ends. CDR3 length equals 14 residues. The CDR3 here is CASSSKAGEAGYTF. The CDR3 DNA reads TGTGCCAGCAGTTCGAAAGCGGGGGAAGCTGGCTACACCTTC.

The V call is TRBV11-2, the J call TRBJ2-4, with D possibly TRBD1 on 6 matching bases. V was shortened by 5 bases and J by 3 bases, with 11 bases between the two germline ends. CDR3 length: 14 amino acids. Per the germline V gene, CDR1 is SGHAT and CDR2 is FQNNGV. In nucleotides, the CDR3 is TGTGCCAGCAGCAGTACAGGGCTCAAAAACATTCAGTACTTC. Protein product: CASSSTGLKNIQYF.

The CDR3 reads CASSQQWDSAGNTIYF. The CDR3 nucleotides read TGTGCCAGCTCACAACAGTGGGACAGCGCTGGAAACACCATATATTTT. The chain employs TRBV18 and TRBJ1-3, with 7 positions matching TRBD1. Germline CDR1 reads KGHSH; CDR2 reads LQKENI. The CDR3 contains 16 residues. V lost 4 bases and J lost 2; bases outside the gene matches: 8.